Ten or more counts support the clone carrying this TCR beta chain. The antigen remains undetermined. The CDR3 is made up of 14 amino acids. The junction had 9 bases not matched to a gene; V was cut back by 6 bases and J by 8 bases. Germline V gives CDR1 SGHRS, CDR2 YFSETQ. This sample is part of a study of T-cell memory formation after mild COVID-19. Study-wide findings and caveats: CD4/CD8 balance characterized clones contracting day 15 to 85, and CD4+ skew characterized later expanders. Chiefly within CM and EM were the contracting CD4+ clones; CD8+ ones were within EMRA.

Sample barcodes and UMIs were carried by the TCR alpha and TCR beta cDNA libraries that 5'RACE generated with constant-segment primers. TCRdb re-called the 5' RACE reads through MiXCR, storing one row per CDR3 protein. The data contain 130,000 to 150,000 distinct CDR3 sequences, roughly 6.2% of them seen just once; the ten biggest clones take up 2% to 2.5%. The sequencing input was PBMCs or a T cell subset sorted from them (not recorded which). The receptor's source is an adult woman who had mild COVID-19 (a few samples of this study predate the infection). Cell type and time point are not known. V and J are TRBV5-1 and TRBJ2-1, with TRBD1 matching over 9 bases. CDR3 sequence: CASTRDREVDEQFF. The CDR3 DNA sequence: TGCGCCAGCACTCGGGACAGGGAGGTTGATGAGCAGTTCTTC.